A selection of T cell receptor beta chains follows, all from one sample in a study of liver allograft versus peripheral blood T cells. MiXCR was run by TCRdb on the reads, yielding one entry per CDR3 protein. The table has 6,200 or so distinct CDR3 sequences, approximately 15% seen once. Source of these receptors: a human patient who had a liver transplant. Some T cells may trace back to the graft donor. Both conserved end residues are trimmed from each CDR3.

CDR3aa: ASSWTGAGNTIY; v_gene: TRBV7-9
CDR3aa: ASNRDRGWDTQY; v_gene: TRBV19
CDR3aa: ASSFTNEQF; v_gene: TRBV5-1
CDR3aa: ASSIEGVGVLAKNIQY; v_gene: TRBV19
CDR3aa: ASSGRETGAF; v_gene: TRBV6-5
CDR3aa: ASSIEGVFSYGYT; v_gene: TRBV19
CDR3aa: ASSQVRGASGELF; v_gene: TRBV14
CDR3aa: ATGDPVITTDTQY; v_gene: TRBV24-1
CDR3aa: ASSVEVQGTDTQY; v_gene: TRBV9
CDR3aa: ASRRPGQGNYGYT; v_gene: TRBV19
CDR3aa: ASSYSSNRGAAYEQY; v_gene: TRBV6-5
CDR3aa: ASSIPDYNGEQY; v_gene: TRBV19
CDR3aa: ASSLQGASYNEQF; v_gene: TRBV5-5
CDR3aa: SASLAGAGTGELF; v_gene: TRBV20-1
CDR3aa: ASSLSGHTEAF; v_gene: TRBV28
CDR3aa: ASDLGGMNTGELF; v_gene: TRBV19
CDR3aa: AWSPRPLLAGYTDTQY; v_gene: TRBV30
CDR3aa: ASSFIKLAQGDTGELF; v_gene: TRBV5-1
CDR3aa: ATSPGYSNQPQH; v_gene: TRBV15
CDR3aa: ATNGGTGTEAF; v_gene: TRBV7-9
CDR3aa: ASSIGRAKTQY; v_gene: TRBV19
CDR3aa: ASSLSLSSNQPQH; v_gene: TRBV6-5
CDR3aa: ASSYSWREGLNEQF; v_gene: TRBV6-5
CDR3aa: ASSVVGQALNTEAF; v_gene: TRBV9
CDR3aa: ASSLLPGTSGVLSYEQY; v_gene: TRBV27
CDR3aa: ASSQEDRLGINEKLF; v_gene: TRBV3-1
CDR3aa: ASSLQVSYEQY; v_gene: TRBV27
CDR3aa: SARPSGRDRTEAF; v_gene: TRBV20-1